The 7 T cell receptor beta chains below all came from one sample that was sequenced in a study of blood T cell repertoires in COVID-19. Some clones are missing from TCRdb's copy, which holds only in-frame ones; the method was immunoSEQ multiplex PCR. Here the sample spans 200,000 to 300,000 clones, approximately 90% being singletons. Sample: peripheral blood. The receptor source for this set is a man aged 55-75 years who had recovered from COVID-19.

The count of this clone is one. The chain carries TRBV18 and TRBJ2-2; tentatively, D is TRBD2 (7 bases). The CDR3 runs to 16 residues. The germline V gene encodes CDR1 KGHSH and CDR2 LQKENI. V gave up 1 base and J gave up 4 bases, with 13 bases separating them. In nucleotides, the CDR3 is TGTGCCAGCTCACCACAACTACGGGGGGCCACCGGGGAGCTGTTTTTT. Translated, it gives CASSPQLRGATGELFF.

This chain uses TRBV5-1 with TRBJ2-7, with 9 bases that match TRBD2. The V gene end was trimmed by 0 bases and the J gene end by 3 bases; junction bases not matched to a gene: 1. CDR1 and CDR2 from the germline V gene are SGHRS and YFSETQ. The CDR3 spans 14 residues. CDR3 protein: CASSLGLAVYEQYF. CDR3 in DNA: TGCGCCAGCAGCTTGGGACTAGCGGTCTACGAGCAGTACTTC.

The chain joins TRBV5-1 to TRBJ1-2; D is unclear. Deletions cut 4 bases from V and 3 bases from J, with 16 bases between. CDR1 and CDR2 (germline): SGHRS, YFSETQ. The CDR3 is 15 residues long. The CDR3 DNA reads as TGCGCCAGCAGCCGAGATGGCGGGGATTACTATGGCTACACCTTC. Protein product: CASSRDGGDYYGYTF.

DNA of the CDR3: TGTGCCAGTAGTATTGGCGGATACGAGCAGTACTTC. Translating gives CASSIGGYEQYF. The rearrangement uses TRBV19 and TRBJ2-7; D not certain. Germline V lookup: CDR1 LNHDA, CDR2 SQIVND (reference sequence). V lost 3 bases to trimming and J lost 4 bases, with 7 bases between them. This CDR3 region has 12 residues.

The rearrangement joins TRBV6-1 to TRBJ1-6; D remains unclear. The CDR3 spans 17 residues. CDR1 MNHNS and CDR2 SASEGT come from the germline V gene. The V and J ends lost 0 bases and 0 bases respectively, with 9 bases between them. CDR3 protein: CASSEARGNSYNSPLHF. The CDR3 nucleotides read TGTGCCAGCAGTGAAGCTCGGGGAAACTCCTATAATTCACCCCTCCACTTT.

The gene calls are TRBV9 and TRBJ2-5; TRBD1 aligns across 8 bases. V shed 0 bases and J 5 bases; nucleotides not matched to a gene: 9. The CDR3 loop spans 16 amino acids. Germline V lookup: CDR1 SGDLS, CDR2 YYNGEE. The CDR3 DNA follows: TGTGCCAGCAGCGTAGAAGGACAGGGAATGATGGAGACCCAGTACTTC. Protein: CASSVEGQGMMETQYF. Combining the CDR3 with reference TRBV9 and TRBJ2-5 gives the whole variable domain DSGVTQTPKHLITATGQRVTLRCSPRSGDLSVYWYQQSLDQGLQFLIQYYNGEERAKGNILERFSAQQFPDLHSELNLSSLELGDSALYFCASSVEGQGMMETQYFGPGTRLLVL.

The J gene is TRBJ2-2, the V gene TRBV5-1; 7 bases are shared with TRBD1. The V segment lost 4 bases and the J segment 1 base; nucleotides outside the gene matches: 19. Germline V gene sequence: CDR1 SGHRS, CDR2 YFSETQ. The CDR3 has 20 residues. The CDR3 region has the DNA TGCGCCAGCAGCCCACGTTCCGGGACAGCCAAATCAAAGAACACCGGGGAGCTGTTTTTT. It is translated as CASSPRSGTAKSKNTGELFF.